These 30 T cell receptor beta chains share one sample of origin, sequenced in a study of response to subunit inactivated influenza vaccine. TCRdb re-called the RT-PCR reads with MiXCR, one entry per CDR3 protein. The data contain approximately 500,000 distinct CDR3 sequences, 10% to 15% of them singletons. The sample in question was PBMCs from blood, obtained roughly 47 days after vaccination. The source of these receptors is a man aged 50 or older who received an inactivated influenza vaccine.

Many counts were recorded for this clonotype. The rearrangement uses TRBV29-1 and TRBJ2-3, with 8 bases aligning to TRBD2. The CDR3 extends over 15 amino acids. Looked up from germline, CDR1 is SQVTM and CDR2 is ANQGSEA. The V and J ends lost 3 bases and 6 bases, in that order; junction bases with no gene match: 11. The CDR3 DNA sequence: TGCAGCGTTGAGGGGTTAGCGGGACTCTCGGATACGCAGTATTTT. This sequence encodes CSVEGLAGLSDTQYF.

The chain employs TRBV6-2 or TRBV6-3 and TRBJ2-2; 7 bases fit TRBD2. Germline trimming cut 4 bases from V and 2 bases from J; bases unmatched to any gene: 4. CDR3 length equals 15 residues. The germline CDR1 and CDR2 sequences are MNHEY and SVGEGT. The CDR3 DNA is TGTGCCAGCAGTTCCGGGACTATCAACACCGGGGAGCTGTTTTTT. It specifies CASSSGTINTGELFF.

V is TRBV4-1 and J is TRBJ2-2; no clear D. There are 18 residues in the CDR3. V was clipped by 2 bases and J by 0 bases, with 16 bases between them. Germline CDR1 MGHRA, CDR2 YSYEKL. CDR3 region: CASSQYVSAVTNTGELFF. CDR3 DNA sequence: TGCGCCAGCAGCCAATATGTGTCCGCAGTCACGAACACCGGGGAGCTGTTTTTT.

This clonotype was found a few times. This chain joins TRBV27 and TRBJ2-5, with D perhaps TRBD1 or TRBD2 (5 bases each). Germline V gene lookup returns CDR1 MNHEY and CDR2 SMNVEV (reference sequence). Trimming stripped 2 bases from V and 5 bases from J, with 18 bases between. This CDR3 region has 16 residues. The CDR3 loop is CASSLGQGAPRETQYF. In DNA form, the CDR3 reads TGTGCCAGCAGTTTAGGGCAGGGAGCCCCTCGCGAGACCCAGTACTTC.

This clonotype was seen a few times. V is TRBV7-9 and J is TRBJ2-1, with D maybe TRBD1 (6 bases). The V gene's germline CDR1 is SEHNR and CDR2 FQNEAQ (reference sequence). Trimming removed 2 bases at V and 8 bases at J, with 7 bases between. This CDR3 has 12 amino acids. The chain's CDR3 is CASSLTGYEQFF. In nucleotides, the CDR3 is TGTGCCAGCAGCTTAACAGGGTATGAGCAGTTCTTC.

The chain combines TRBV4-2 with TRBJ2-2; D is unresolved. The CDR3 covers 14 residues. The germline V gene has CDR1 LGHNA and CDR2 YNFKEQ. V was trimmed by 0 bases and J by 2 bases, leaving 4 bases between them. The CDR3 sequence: CASSQDTNTGELFF. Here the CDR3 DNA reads TGTGCCAGCAGCCAAGACACAAACACCGGGGAGCTGTTTTTT.

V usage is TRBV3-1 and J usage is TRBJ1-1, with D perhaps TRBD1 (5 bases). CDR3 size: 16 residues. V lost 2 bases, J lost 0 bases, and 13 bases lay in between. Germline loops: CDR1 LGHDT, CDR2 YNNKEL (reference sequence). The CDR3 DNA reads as TGTGCCAGCAGCCAATATGGGGGGGGAATGAACACTGAAGCTTTCTTT. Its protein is CASSQYGGGMNTEAFF. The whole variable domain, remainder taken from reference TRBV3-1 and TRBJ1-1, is DTAVSQTPKYLVTQMGNDKSIKCEQNLGHDTMYWYKQDSKKFLKIMFSYNNKELIINETVPNRFSPKSPDKAHLNLHINSLELGDSAVYFCASSQYGGGMNTEAFFGQGTRLTVV.

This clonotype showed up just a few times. This CDR3 reads CASSLIPGSSYNEQFF. The CDR3 nucleotides read TGTGCCAGCAGCTTAATACCAGGGAGCTCCTACAATGAGCAGTTCTTC. The chain is built from TRBV7-3 and TRBJ2-1; the D call may be TRBD1 or TRBD2 (5 bases each). There are 16 residues in the CDR3. V was shortened by 1 base and J by 0 bases, with 10 bases between the two germline ends. Germline lookup yields CDR1 SGHTA and CDR2 FQGTGA.

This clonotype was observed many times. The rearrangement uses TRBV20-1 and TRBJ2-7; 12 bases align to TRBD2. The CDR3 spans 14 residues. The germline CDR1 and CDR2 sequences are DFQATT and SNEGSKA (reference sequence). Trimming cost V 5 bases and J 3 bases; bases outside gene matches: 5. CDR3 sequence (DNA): TGCAGTGCTCGACTAGCGGGAGCCTTCTACGAGCAGTACTTC. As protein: CSARLAGAFYEQYF.

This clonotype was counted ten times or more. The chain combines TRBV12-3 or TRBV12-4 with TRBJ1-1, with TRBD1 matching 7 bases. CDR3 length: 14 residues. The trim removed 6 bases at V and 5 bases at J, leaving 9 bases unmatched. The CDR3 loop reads CASSPRQGVTEAFF. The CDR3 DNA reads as TGTGCCAGCAGCCCCAGGCAGGGGGTAACTGAAGCTTTCTTT.

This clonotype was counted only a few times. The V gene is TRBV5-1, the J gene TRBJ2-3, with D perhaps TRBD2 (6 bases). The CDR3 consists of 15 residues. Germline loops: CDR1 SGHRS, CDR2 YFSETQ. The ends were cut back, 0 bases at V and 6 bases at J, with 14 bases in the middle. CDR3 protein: CASSLAGRFSDTQYF. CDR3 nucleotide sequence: TGCGCCAGCAGCTTGGCAGGGAGGTTTAGCGATACGCAGTATTTT.

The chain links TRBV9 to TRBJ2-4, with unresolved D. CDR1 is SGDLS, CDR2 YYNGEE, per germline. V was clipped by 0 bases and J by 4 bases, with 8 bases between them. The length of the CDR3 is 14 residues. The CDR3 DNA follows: TGTGCCAGCAGCGTAGACGCAGGTAAAAACATTCAGTACTTC. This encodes CASSVDAGKNIQYF.

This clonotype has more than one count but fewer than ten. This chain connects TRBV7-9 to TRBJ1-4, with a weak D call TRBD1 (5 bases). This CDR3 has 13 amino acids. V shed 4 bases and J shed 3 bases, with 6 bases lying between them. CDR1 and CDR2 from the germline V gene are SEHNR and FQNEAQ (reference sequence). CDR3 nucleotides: TGTGCCAGCAGCTCGGGGGCTAATGAAAAACTGTTTTTT. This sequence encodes CASSSGANEKLFF.

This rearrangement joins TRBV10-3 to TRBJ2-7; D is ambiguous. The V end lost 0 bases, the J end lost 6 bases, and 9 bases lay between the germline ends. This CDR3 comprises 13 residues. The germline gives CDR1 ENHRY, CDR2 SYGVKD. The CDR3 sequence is CAISESLWGEQYF. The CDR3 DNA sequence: TGTGCCATCAGTGAGTCGTTGTGGGGCGAGCAGTACTTC.

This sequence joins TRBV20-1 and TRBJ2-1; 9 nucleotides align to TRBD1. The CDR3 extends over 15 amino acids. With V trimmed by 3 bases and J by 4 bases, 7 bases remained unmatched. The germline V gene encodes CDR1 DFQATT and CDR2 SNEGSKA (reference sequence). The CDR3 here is CSASETGGPYNEQFF. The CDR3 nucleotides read TGCAGTGCTAGCGAAACAGGGGGCCCTTACAATGAGCAGTTCTTC.

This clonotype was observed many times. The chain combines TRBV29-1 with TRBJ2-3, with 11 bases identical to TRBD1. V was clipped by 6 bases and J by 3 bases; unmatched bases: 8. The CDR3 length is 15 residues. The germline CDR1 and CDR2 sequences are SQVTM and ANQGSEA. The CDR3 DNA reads TGCAGCGTGGTGGGACAGGGGGTCTGGACAGATACGCAGTATTTT. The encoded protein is CSVVGQGVWTDTQYF.

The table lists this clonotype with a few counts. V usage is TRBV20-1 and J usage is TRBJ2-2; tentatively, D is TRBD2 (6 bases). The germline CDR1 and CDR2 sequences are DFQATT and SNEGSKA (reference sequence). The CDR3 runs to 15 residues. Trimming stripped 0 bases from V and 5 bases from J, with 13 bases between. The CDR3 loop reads CSARDLAGGTGELFF. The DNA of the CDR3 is TGCAGTGCTAGAGATCTGGCTGGAGGGACCGGGGAGCTGTTTTTT.

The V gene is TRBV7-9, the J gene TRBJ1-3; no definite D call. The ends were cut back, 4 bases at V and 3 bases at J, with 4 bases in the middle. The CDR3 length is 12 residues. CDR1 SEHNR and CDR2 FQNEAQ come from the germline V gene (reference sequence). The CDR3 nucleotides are TGTGCCAGCAGCTCCCTTGGAAACACCATATATTTT. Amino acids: CASSSLGNTIYF.

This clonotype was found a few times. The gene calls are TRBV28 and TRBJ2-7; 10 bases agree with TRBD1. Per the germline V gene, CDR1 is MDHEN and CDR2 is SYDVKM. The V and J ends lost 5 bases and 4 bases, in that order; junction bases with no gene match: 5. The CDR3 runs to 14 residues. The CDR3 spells CASSRDRGVYEQYF. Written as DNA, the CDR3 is TGTGCCAGCAGTCGGGACAGGGGAGTTTACGAGCAGTACTTC.

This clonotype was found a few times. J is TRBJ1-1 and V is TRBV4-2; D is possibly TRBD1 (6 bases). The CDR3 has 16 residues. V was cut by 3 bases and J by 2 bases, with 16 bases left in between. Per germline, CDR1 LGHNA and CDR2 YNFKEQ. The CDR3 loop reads CASSHSGGRGNTEAFF. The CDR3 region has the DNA TGTGCCAGCAGCCATTCCGGGGGCAGGGGAAACACTGAAGCTTTCTTT.

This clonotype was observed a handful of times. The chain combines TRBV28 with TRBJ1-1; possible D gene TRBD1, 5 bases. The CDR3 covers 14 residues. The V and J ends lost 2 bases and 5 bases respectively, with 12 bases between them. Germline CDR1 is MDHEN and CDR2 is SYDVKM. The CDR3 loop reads CASSLVPGGTEAFF. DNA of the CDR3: TGTGCCAGCAGTTTAGTTCCGGGGGGGACTGAAGCTTTCTTT.

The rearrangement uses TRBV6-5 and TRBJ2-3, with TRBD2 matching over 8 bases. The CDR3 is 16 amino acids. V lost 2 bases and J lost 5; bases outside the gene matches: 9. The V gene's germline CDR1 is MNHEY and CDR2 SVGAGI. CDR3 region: CASSYPPAGGQDTQYF. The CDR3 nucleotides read TGTGCCAGCAGTTACCCTCCCGCGGGGGGCCAAGATACGCAGTATTTT.

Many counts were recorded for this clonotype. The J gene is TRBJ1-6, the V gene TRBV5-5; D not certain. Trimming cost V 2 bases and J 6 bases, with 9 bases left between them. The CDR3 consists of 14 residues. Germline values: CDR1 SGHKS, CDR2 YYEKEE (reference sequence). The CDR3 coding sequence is TGTGCCAGCAGCTTCCGTCAGACTAATTCACCCCTCCACTTT. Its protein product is CASSFRQTNSPLHF.

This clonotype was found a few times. The CDR3 spells CASTLRGVTDTQYF. In DNA, the CDR3 is TGTGCCAGCACCCTGAGGGGGGTGACAGATACGCAGTATTTT. The chain has TRBV12-3 or TRBV12-4 and TRBJ2-3; D is perhaps TRBD1 or TRBD2 (6 bases each). The length of the CDR3 is 14 residues. With 7 bases removed from V and 3 bases from J, the gap between germline ends came to 14 bases.

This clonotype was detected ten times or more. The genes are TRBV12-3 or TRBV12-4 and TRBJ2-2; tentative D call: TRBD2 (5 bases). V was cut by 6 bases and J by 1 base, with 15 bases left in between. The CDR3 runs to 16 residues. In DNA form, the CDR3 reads TGTGCCAGCAGCACGGGGTATAAGGTGAACACCGGGGAGCTGTTTTTT. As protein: CASSTGYKVNTGELFF.

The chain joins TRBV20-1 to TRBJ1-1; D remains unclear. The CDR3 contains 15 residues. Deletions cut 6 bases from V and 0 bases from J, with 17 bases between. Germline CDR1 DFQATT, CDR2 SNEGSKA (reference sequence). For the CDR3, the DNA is TGCAGTGCGGGAGACCCCGCGAGGATGAACACTGAAGCTTTCTTT. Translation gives CSAGDPARMNTEAFF.

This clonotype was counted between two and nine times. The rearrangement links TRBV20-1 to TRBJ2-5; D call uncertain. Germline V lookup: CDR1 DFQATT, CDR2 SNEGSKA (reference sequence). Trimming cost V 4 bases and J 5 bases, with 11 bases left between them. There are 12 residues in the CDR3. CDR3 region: CSAIRLAETQYF. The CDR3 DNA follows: TGCAGTGCTATAAGGCTGGCGGAGACCCAGTACTTC.

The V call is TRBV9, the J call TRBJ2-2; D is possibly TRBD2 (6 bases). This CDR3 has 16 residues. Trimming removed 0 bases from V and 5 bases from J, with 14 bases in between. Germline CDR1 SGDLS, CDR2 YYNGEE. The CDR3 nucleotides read TGTGCCAGCAGCGTAGTTGGTGGAGGGCGGACCGGGGAGCTGTTTTTT. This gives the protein CASSVVGGGRTGELFF.

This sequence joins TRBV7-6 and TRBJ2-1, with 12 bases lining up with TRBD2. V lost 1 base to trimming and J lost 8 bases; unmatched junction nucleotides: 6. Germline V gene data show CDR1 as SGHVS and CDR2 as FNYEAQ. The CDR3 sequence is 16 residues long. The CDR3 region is CASSLGLAGAWDEQFF. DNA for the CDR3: TGTGCCAGCAGCTTAGGACTAGCGGGAGCTTGGGATGAGCAGTTCTTC. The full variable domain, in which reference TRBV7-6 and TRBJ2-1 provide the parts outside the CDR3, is GAGVSQSPRYKVTKRGQDVALRCDPISGHVSLYWYRQALGQGPEFLTYFNYEAQQDKSGLPNDRFSAERPEGSISTLTIQRTEQRDSAMYRCASSLGLAGAWDEQFFGPGTRLTVL.

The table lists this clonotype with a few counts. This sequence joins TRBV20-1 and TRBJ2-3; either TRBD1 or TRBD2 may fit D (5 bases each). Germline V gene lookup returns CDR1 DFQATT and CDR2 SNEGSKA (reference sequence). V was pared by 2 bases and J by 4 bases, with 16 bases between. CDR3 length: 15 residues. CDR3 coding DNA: TGCAGTGCTAGACCGGCAGGGCGGGTTTCAGATACGCAGTATTTT. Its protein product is CSARPAGRVSDTQYF.